The following is a T cell receptor (beta chain) sequence with its context. Its target is not known. The data were obtained in a study of radiotherapy plus CTLA-4 blockade in lung cancer. Across the whole study: Among all patients, about 19% showed objective responses, while about 30% had disease control.

The data were produced by immunoSEQ multiplex PCR, yet TCRdb's version contains in-frame clones alone and is incomplete. The data show approximately 85,000 clones, 70% to 90% seen once. Trimming took 1 base from V and 0 from J, leaving 10 bases between them. Germline V gene lookup returns CDR1 SGHDT and CDR2 YYEEEE. The CDR3 spans 15 residues. General study results and limits: Alongside interferon-beta, early blood T cell clone dynamics were reportedly the best predictor of response. There was expansion of tumor-derived TCR clones in blood after radiotherapy plus ipilimumab.

Alongside CTLA-4 blockade with ipilimumab, patients with chemo-refractory metastatic non-small-cell lung cancer received focal radiation. This receptor was taken from a human donor with non-small cell lung cancer who had a partial response to radiotherapy plus ipilimumab. The sequencing here drew on peripheral blood, taken from a patient treated with radiotherapy plus ipilimumab. V gene TRBV5-6 combines with J gene TRBJ1-2; D ambiguous. The CDR3 DNA follows: TGTGCCAGCAGCTTGAGAGGTGGAACTAACTATGGCTACACCTTC. As protein: CASSLRGGTNYGYTF.